This note documents a single TCR beta chain sequence. Antigen specificity is unknown. This entry belongs to a study of identical twins. Template switching (which added a universal primer site) was used, and cDNA carried unique molecular identifiers. A single record per CDR3 protein comes from TCRdb applying MiXCR to the 5' RACE reads. Of around 1.7 million distinct CDR3 sequences listed, less than 40% are singletons. The CDR3 spans 14 residues. V was shortened by 5 bases and J by 3 bases, with 11 bases between the two germline ends. Study-level findings and limits: It was possible that invariant MAIT and iNKT cells partly confounded the zero-insertion analyses. Compared with unrelated sharing, twin-shared out-of-frame alpha sequences had more low-probability sequences.

Material for sequencing was cord blood. The J gene is TRBJ1-5, the V gene TRBV12-3 or TRBV12-4, with D unclear. This sequence originates from a newborn girl in good health. In DNA, the CDR3 is TGTGCCAGCAGTCCCGGACGGACCAATCAGCCCCAGCATTTT. Amino acid sequence: CASSPGRTNQPQHF.